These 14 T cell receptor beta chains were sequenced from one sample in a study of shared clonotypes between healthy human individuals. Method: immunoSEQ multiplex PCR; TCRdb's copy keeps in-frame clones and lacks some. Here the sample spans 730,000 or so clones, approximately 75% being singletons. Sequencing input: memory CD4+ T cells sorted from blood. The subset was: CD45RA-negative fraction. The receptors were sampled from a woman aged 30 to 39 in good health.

In DNA, the CDR3 is TGTGCCAGCAGCTTTGTGGGAGTAGGAATTAACAATGAGCAGTTCTTC. As protein: CASSFVGVGINNEQFF. This sequence joins TRBV11-1 and TRBJ2-1; perhaps TRBD2 as D (5 bases). Germline V gives CDR1 SGHAT, CDR2 FQDESV (reference sequence). The CDR3 runs to 16 residues. The germline V and J ends were trimmed by 3 bases and 5 bases, with 17 bases remaining between them.

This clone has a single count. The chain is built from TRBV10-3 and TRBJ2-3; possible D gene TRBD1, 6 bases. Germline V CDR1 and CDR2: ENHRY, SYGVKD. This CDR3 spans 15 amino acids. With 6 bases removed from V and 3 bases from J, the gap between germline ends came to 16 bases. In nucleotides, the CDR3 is TGTGCCATCAGAACAGGGTATGGGGAAACAGATACGCAGTATTTT. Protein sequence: CAIRTGYGETDTQYF.

The CDR3 DNA reads as TGCGCCAGCTCGGAGGCCTCCGGGAATACGCAGTATTTT. This codes for CASSEASGNTQYF. This chain links TRBV5-1 with TRBJ2-3, with TRBD2 as a possible D gene (5 bases). CDR1 and CDR2 from the germline V gene are SGHRS and YFSETQ. V lost 7 bases and J lost 7, with 16 bases in between. The CDR3 is made up of 13 amino acids.

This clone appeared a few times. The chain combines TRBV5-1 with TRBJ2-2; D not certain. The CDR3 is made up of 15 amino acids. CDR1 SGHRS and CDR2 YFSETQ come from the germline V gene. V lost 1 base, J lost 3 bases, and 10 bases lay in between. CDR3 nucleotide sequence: TGCGCCAGCAGCTTGACACACCCCGACACCGGGGAGCTGTTTTTT. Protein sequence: CASSLTHPDTGELFF.

The CDR3 nucleotides read TGTGCCAGCAGTGGGAGCGGGATTGTTTGGAATGAGCAGTTCTTC. Its translation: CASSGSGIVWNEQFF. The chain employs TRBV9 and TRBJ2-1; 7 positions match TRBD2. Unmatched junction bases numbered 12, after V lost 5 bases and J lost 7 bases. Germline values: CDR1 SGDLS, CDR2 YYNGEE. There are 15 residues in the CDR3.

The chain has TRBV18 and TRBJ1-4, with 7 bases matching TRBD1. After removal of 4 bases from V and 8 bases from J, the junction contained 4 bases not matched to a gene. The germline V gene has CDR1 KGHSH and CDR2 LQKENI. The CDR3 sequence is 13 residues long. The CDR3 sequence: CASSQGAGEKLFF. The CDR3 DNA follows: TGTGCCAGCTCACAGGGGGCTGGAGAAAAACTGTTTTTT.

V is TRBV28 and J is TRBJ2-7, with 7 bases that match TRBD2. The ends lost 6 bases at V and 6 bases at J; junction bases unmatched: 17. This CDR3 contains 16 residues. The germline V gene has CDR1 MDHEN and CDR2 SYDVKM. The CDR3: CASSPPLEGRGGEQYF. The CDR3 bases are TGTGCCAGCAGCCCCCCCCTGGAGGGACGCGGGGGCGAGCAGTACTTC.

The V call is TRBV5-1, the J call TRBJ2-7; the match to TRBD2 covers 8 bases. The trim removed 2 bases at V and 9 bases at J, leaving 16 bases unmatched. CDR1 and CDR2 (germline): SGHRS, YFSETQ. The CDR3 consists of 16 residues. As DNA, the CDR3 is TGCGCCAGCAGCTTCCAGGGTAGCGGGATACTACGTGGGCAGTACTTC. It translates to CASSFQGSGILRGQYF.

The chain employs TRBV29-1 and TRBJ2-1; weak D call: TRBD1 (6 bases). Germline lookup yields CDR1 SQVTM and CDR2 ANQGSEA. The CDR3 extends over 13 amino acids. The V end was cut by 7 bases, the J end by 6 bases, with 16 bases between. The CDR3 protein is CSAEGERGNEQFF. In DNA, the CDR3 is TGCAGCGCAGAGGGGGAAAGGGGCAATGAGCAGTTCTTC.

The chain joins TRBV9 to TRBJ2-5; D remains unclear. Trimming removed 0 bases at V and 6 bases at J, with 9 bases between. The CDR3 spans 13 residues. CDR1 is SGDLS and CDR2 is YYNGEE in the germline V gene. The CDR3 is CASSVDVGQTQYF. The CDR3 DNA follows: TGTGCCAGCAGCGTAGATGTCGGGCAGACCCAGTACTTC.

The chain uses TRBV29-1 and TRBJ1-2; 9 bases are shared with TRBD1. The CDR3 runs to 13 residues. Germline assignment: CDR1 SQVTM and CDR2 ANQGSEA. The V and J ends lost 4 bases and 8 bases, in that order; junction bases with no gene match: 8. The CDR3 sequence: CSVVRTGVEGYTF. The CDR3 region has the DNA TGCAGCGTTGTGAGGACAGGGGTGGAAGGCTACACCTTC. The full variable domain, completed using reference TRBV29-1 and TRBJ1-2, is SAVISQKPSRDICQRGTSLTIQCQVDSQVTMMFWYRQQPGQSLTLIATANQGSEATYESGFVIDKFPISRPNLTFSTLTVSNMSPEDSSIYLCSVVRTGVEGYTFGSGTRLTVV.

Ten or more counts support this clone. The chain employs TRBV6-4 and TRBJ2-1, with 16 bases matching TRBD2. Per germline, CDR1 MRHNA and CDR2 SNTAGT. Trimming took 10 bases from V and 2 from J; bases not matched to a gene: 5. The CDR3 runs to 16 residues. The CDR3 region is CATGTSGRGTYNEQFF. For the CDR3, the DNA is TGTGCCACTGGGACTAGCGGGAGGGGAACCTACAATGAGCAGTTCTTC.

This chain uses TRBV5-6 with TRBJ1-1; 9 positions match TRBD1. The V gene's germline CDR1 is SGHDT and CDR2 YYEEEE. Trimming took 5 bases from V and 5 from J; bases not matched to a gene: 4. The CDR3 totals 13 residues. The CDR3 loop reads CASRGTGRTEAFF. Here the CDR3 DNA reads TGTGCCAGCAGGGGGACAGGGCGGACTGAAGCTTTCTTT.

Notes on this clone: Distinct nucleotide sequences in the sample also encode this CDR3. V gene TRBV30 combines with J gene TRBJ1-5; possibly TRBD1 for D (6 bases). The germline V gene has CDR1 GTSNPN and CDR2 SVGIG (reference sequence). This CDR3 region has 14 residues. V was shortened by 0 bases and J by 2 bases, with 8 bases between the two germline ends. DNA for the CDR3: TGTGCCTGGAGTGTGGGGGGCGGCAATCAGCCCCAGCATTTT. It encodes CAWSVGGGNQPQHF.